These 12 T cell receptor beta chains originate from one sample sequenced in a study of shared clonotypes between healthy human individuals. Some clones are missing from TCRdb's copy, which holds only in-frame ones; the method was immunoSEQ multiplex PCR. The data hold 650,000 to 800,000 clones, with 72% observed a single time. The sequenced material came from memory CD4+ T cells sorted from blood. Documented subset: CD45RA-negative fraction. The receptors were sampled from a woman younger than 45 in good health.

The chain's CDR3 is CASSLVQKETQYF. The CDR3 DNA reads TGTGCCAGCAGCTTGGTACAGAAAGAGACCCAGTACTTC. The chain joins TRBV5-4 to TRBJ2-5; D remains unclear. CDR3 size: 13 residues. The germline V and J ends were trimmed by 0 bases and 3 bases, with 6 bases remaining between them. Germline-derived CDR1 and CDR2 are SGHNT and YYREEE (reference sequence).

The V gene is TRBV5-1, the J gene TRBJ1-3; D is undetermined. This CDR3 has 16 residues. V was cut by 0 bases and J by 2 bases, with 12 bases left in between. Looked up from germline, CDR1 is SGHRS and CDR2 is YFSETQ. The CDR3 nucleotides read TGCGCCAGCAGCTTGGACTTCCGAGGCGCTGGAAACACCATATATTTT. As protein: CASSLDFRGAGNTIYF.

As to this clone: Other DNA sequences in this sample translate to the same CDR3. This chain connects TRBV5-4 to TRBJ1-4; no definite D call. V was cut by 2 bases and J by 3 bases, with 2 bases left in between. The CDR3 length is 12 residues. The germline V gene has CDR1 SGHNT and CDR2 YYREEE (reference sequence). The CDR3 reads CASSFPNEKLFF. The CDR3 nucleotides are TGTGCCAGCAGCTTTCCTAATGAAAAACTGTTTTTT.

This clone was recorded once. This sequence joins TRBV5-8 and TRBJ1-2; D perhaps matches TRBD1 (5 bases). Trimming shortened V by 4 bases and J by 5 bases, and 15 bases separated the two germline ends. The length of the CDR3 is 14 residues. Germline V CDR1 and CDR2: SGHTS, YDEGEE. The CDR3 region is CASSPGHSEYGYTF. CDR3 DNA: TGTGCCAGCAGCCCAGGACACTCGGAGTATGGCTACACCTTC.

The chain has TRBV2 and TRBJ1-3; the match to TRBD1 covers 8 bases. Germline CDR1 reads SNHLY; CDR2 reads FYNNEI. The CDR3 extends over 14 amino acids. Trimming removed 5 bases from V and 2 bases from J; junction bases left unmatched: 2. The CDR3 coding sequence is TGTGCCAGCAGTAACAGGGGGACTGGAAACACCATATATTTT. Its protein is CASSNRGTGNTIYF.

This clone was picked up a small number of times. The CDR3 region has the DNA TGTGCCAGCAGCTTACTTGGTATGTCTGAGCCCCAGCATTTT. Its protein product is CASSLLGMSEPQHF. The J gene is TRBJ1-5, the V gene TRBV7-3; D unresolved. Trimming cost V 2 bases and J 8 bases, with 13 bases left between them. Germline CDR1 SGHTA, CDR2 FQGTGA. The CDR3 loop spans 14 amino acids. Filled out from reference TRBV7-3 and TRBJ1-5, the complete variable domain reads GAGVSQTPSNKVTEKGKYVELRCDPISGHTALYWYRQSLGQGPEFLIYFQGTGAADDSGLPNDRFFAVRPEGSVSTLKIQRTERGDSAVYLCASSLLGMSEPQHFGDGTRLSIL.

The chain employs TRBV28 and TRBJ1-1, with TRBD1 identical over 7 bases. Germline trimming cut 6 bases from V and 4 bases from J; bases unmatched to any gene: 8. Germline CDR1 and CDR2: MDHEN and SYDVKM. The CDR3 spans 14 residues. CDR3 residues: CASRQTGTFTEAFF. CDR3 nucleotides: TGTGCCAGCAGGCAGACAGGGACTTTCACTGAAGCTTTCTTT. The full variable domain, its missing parts supplied by reference TRBV28 and TRBJ1-1, is DVKVTQSSRYLVKRTGEKVFLECVQDMDHENMFWYRQDPGLGLRLIYFSYDVKMKEKGDIPEGYSVSREKKERFSLILESASTNQTSMYLCASRQTGTFTEAFFGQGTRLTVV.

This CDR3 is CASSSATGWQPQHF. CDR3 nucleotides: TGTGCCAGCAGCTCCGCGACAGGGTGGCAGCCCCAGCATTTT. The chain joins TRBV5-8 to TRBJ1-5, with 7 bases fitting TRBD1. This CDR3 has 14 amino acids. The germline V gene has CDR1 SGHTS and CDR2 YDEGEE. Trimming at V came to 3 bases and at J to 7 bases, leaving 7 bases not matched to a gene. The full variable domain, its missing parts supplied by reference TRBV5-8 and TRBJ1-5, is EAGVTQSPTHLIKTRGQQATLRCSPISGHTSVYWYQQALGLGLQFLLWYDEGEERNRGNFPPRFSGRQFPNYSSELNVNALELEDSALYLCASSSATGWQPQHFGDGTRLSIL.

This clone was observed once. The chain has TRBV19 and TRBJ2-3, with TRBD1 matching over 7 bases. Germline V CDR1 and CDR2: LNHDA, SQIVND (reference sequence). The CDR3 is made up of 14 amino acids. Losses at the gene ends were 6 bases for V and 2 bases for J; bases not matched to a gene: 5. The CDR3 nucleotides are TGTGCCAGTAGAAACAGGGGTAACACAGATACGCAGTATTTT. Translated, it gives CASRNRGNTDTQYF.

This clone was seen repeatedly, ten times or more. At the DNA level, this CDR3 is encoded by other sequences in the same sample as well. The V call is TRBV19, the J call TRBJ2-3; 11 bases are shared with TRBD2. Germline CDR1 is LNHDA and CDR2 is SQIVND (reference sequence). J lost 0 bases, V lost 8 bases, and 1 base had no gene match. The CDR3 contains 14 residues. CDR3 DNA sequence: TGTGCCAGTCGGACTAGCGGGAGCACAGATACGCAGTATTTT. As protein: CASRTSGSTDTQYF.

The CDR3 region is CASDYGTGGIQPQHF. CDR3 DNA sequence: TGTGCCAGCGACTACGGGACAGGGGGAATTCAGCCCCAGCATTTT. The gene calls are TRBV28 and TRBJ1-5, with TRBD1 identical over 11 bases. The CDR3 is 15 amino acids. J lost 6 bases, V lost 8 bases, and 9 bases had no gene match. Germline CDR1 reads MDHEN; CDR2 reads SYDVKM.

The V gene is TRBV7-9, the J gene TRBJ2-6; 8 nucleotides agree with TRBD1. Germline V gives CDR1 SEHNR, CDR2 FQNEAQ (reference sequence). The CDR3 totals 15 residues. The V segment lost 5 bases and the J segment 2 bases; nucleotides outside the gene matches: 2. The CDR3, as DNA: TGTGCCAGCAGCCCGACAGGGGCTGGGGCCAACGTCCTGACTTTC. Translation gives CASSPTGAGANVLTF.